This T cell receptor (beta chain) is from a study of blood T cells in healthy people across ages. This CDR3 comprises 16 residues. Germline CDR1 reads MNHEY; CDR2 reads SVGEGT. V gave up 5 bases and J gave up 0 bases, with 15 bases separating them. Combining a sample-barcoded 5' primer with a J-beta primer mix, a second PCR ran for about 6 to 11 cycles. All samples gave at least 3 million CDR3-containing paired-end reads. TCRdb recomputed calls from the 5' RACE reads with MiXCR, one row per CDR3 protein. Altogether around 990,000 distinct CDR3 sequences are present, less than 25% being singletons, with the ten largest covering about 0.69%. General study results and limits: Since the PBMCs were unsorted, naive and antigen-experienced cells could not be conclusively compared.

To note about this clonotype: Its antigen is as yet unknown.

Separately, the same data were catalogued under a study of T cells of mothers and their children.

The sequenced material came from blood. The sequence came from a girl aged 2 to 9 in good health. V gene TRBV6-2 or TRBV6-3 combines with J gene TRBJ2-3, with a weak D call TRBD2 (6 bases). CDR3 DNA: TGTGCCAGCAGTCTTATAGCGGTACCAAGCACAGATACGCAGTATTTT. This translates into CASSLIAVPSTDTQYF.